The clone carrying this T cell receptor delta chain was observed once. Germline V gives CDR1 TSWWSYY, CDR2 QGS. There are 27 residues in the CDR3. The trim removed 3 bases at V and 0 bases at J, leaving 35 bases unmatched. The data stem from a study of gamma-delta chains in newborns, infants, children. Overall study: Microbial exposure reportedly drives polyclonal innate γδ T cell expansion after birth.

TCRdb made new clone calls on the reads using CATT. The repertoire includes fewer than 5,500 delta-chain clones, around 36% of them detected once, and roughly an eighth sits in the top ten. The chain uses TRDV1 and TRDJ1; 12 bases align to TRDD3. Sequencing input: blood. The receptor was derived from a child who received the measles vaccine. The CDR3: CALGDAPYRRRELGDTRIPGHTDKLIF. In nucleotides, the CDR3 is TGTGCTCTTGGGGACGCCCCCTACCGAAGACGAGAGCTGGGGGATACGCGTATCCCCGGACACACCGATAAACTCATCTTT.